The TCR beta chain described here comes from a study of molecular identifiers for immune sequencing clone quantification. For this clonotype: What it binds is unknown. One junction end disagrees with the germline gene, perhaps due to a read error.

Study outcomes and limitations: Whereas clones above 20 RNA copies held under 1% of naive-cell molecules, they held over 98% of effector molecules.

The CDR3 covers 12 residues. From germline, CDR1 is SEHNR and CDR2 FQNEAQ (reference sequence). Naive CD8 libraries came from around 20,000 to 1,000,000 sorted cells with 10%, 30% or 50% RNA. CD8+CD4-CCR7+CD45RA+ sorting gave the naive CD8 T cells. Bulk TCR library preparation followed previously described methods with listed TCR primers. TCRdb fed the PCR reads into MiXCR, producing one record per CDR3 protein. The sample carries approximately 630,000 distinct CDR3 sequences, about 25% recorded once. Sequencing used naive CD8+ T cells from blood, with Jurkat cell RNA spiked in. Subset in this sample: FACS-sorted CD8+CD4-CCR7+CD45RA+ naive T cells. The chain has TRBV7-9 and TRBJ2-7; no firm D call. The source is a human donor in good health. Some libraries in this study had Jurkat cell RNA spiked in. CDR3 protein: CVSSLGHYEQYF. The CDR3 nucleotides read TGTGTCAGCAGCTTAGGGCACTACGAGCAGTACTTC.